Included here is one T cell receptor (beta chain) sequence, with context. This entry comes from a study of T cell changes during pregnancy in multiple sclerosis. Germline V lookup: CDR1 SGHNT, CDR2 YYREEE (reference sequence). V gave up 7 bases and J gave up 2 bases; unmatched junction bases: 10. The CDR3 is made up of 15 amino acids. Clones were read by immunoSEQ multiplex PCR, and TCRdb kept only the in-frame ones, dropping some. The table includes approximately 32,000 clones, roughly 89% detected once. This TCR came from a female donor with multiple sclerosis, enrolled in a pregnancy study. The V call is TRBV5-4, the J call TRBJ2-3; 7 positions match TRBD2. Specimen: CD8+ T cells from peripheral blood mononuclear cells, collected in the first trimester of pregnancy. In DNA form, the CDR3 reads TGTGCCAGCTGGGGAGGGCCACGCGACACAGATACGCAGTATTTT. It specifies CASWGGPRDTDTQYF.